This T cell receptor (beta chain) was identified during a study of cytomegalovirus exposure and HLA in healthy donors (dated by TCRdb to 2015 to 2018). In the study overall: In an earlier analysis of 550 to 750 of the donors, 250 to 350 Gb of sequence data and 90 million to 120 million unique TCR beta sequences from roughly 180 million T cells were reported. Around 320 gigabases of sequencing data and 78 million or so unique TCR sequences were included in an early release covering roughly 600 HLA-typed donors. Of the roughly 400 genotyped donors, 65% to 90% were placed in the genetic ancestry cluster associated with self-reported Caucasian donors. The aim of the study was to test whether cataloging public T cell receptors could identify signatures of past pathogen exposure. The study profiled the T cell repertoires of under 700 subjects by immunosequencing and related them to cytomegalovirus serostatus. Along with the roughly 670-subject first cohort, a separate validation cohort of approximately 110 different subjects was used. The study combined high-throughput TCR immunosequencing, statistical association of individual TCRs with disease status, and machine learning to predict cytomegalovirus infection status. A later analysis re-analyzed previously published TCR beta repertoires from approximately 670 donors and added high-resolution HLA genotyping to study TCR occurrence patterns. In the later analysis, no new phenotypic data were used to find candidate immune exposures; instead, reliance was placed on TCR beta sequences and their occurrence across donors. To decide whether each TCR beta V gene segment behaved as functional or pseudogenic, an earlier analysis of approximately 590 of the donors relied on high-throughput TCR beta sequencing. Donor age, sex, ethnicity and CMV serostatus were compiled alongside the repertoire data. Genome-wide SNP genotypes for about 60% of the roughly 670 donors were used in a later genetic analysis, which treated that subset as a discovery cohort. Every discovery cohort repertoire had been produced on one sequencing platform. HLA typing included class I and class II loci at four-digit resolution. The number of typed donors differed by locus: 629-630 for A, B, C, DRB1 and DQB1; some 500 for DQA1; around 610 for DPA1; and some 450 for DPB1. Because of strong linkage in the cohort, roughly five DR-DQ haplotypes were treated as single units for association and clustering. On average, 235,054 unique TCR beta nucleotide sequences were sequenced per donor among more than 350 genotyped donors of the cohort, with around 19% of those sequences being non-productive.

Overall study outcomes, separate from this receptor: Some IMGT-functional V segments, including TRBV6-2 and TRBV6-3, could not be distinguished by the 87-base-pair reads and were therefore excluded. Approximately 18 rarely observed V segments, including chromosome 9 orphons, were excluded from the earlier analysis of some 590 of the donors because counts were too low. A later genetic analysis reported fewer N-insertions in productive TCRs among donors in an Asian-associated ancestry cluster than the approximately 700-donor mean. In a later analysis, some 17,000 TCR beta sequences were associated with specific HLA alleles at a false discovery rate of 0.05. In vitro tests confirmed that a few of the cytomegalovirus-associated TCR beta chains recognize cytomegalovirus antigens. A cluster of highly shared sequence variants was judged likely to represent a technical artifact of the sequencing pipeline. The cohort was sequenced for TCR beta chains only, and without alpha or paired-chain data the features that could be detected were limited. Most TCR sequences were observed very rarely across donors, whereas some public TCRs were present in many individuals. A further reported finding was that TCR beta sequences accurately predicted the HLA-A and HLA-B alleles for most subjects in the first cohort. In both the original and validation cohorts, the classifier was reported to diagnose cytomegalovirus status with high specificity and sensitivity. According to a later analysis, parvovirus B19, influenza, CMV and Epstein-Barr virus appeared linked to several top co-occurrence clusters. According to a later analysis, most CMV-associated TCR beta chains appeared to be HLA-restricted, and the HLA associations seemed to be driven largely by CMV exposure. Because HLA typing was missing for some donors at each locus, association tests included only the typed subset. It was suggested by the authors that the approach could potentially be generalized to other disease states and immunological phenotypes. Correlated functional status among segregating V segments might be attributable to linkage disequilibrium, but an unknown experimental factor could not be ruled out. Broadly in line with IMGT annotations, most TCR beta V segments showed up in productive rearrangements about 90% or about 30% of the time in an earlier analysis of 587 of the donors. The study listed 164 TCR beta chains as associated with cytomegalovirus. When HLA alleles, especially DR and DQ, strongly co-occurred, TCR associations were difficult to assign to individual alleles. In a later analysis, TCR association rates were found to vary across HLA loci, with the most associated TCRs seen for DRB1 alleles and the fewest for HLA-C alleles. Sequencing depth was assumed to be roughly uniform across donors in the presence/absence analyses, though that assumption may not hold. A later analysis found that HLA-associated TCR beta chains were more clonally expanded and had lower generation probabilities than equally common non-associated chains. Immune exposure information for the cohort was limited to CMV serostatus. An association between a missense DCLRE1C variant and V-gene and J-gene trimming of TCR beta chains was found in a later genetic analysis and replicated in an independent cohort.

Library prep was done by the immunoSEQ multiplex PCR assay. For the multiplex PCR, a mixture combining 60 forward primers for TCR Vbeta segments and 13 reverse primers for TCR Jbeta segments was used. The CDR3 region of rearranged TCR beta genes was amplified from genomic DNA with a multiplex PCR assay. Amplified TCR beta libraries were sequenced as 87-base-pair reads on the Illumina HiSeq System. Per the authors' processing: A later analysis counted about 80 million unique TCR beta chains across the 666 repertoires, and 9 million to 14 million of these chains were shared by at least two donors. Raw reads were error-corrected and collapsed into unique sequences with a nearest-neighbor algorithm that merged closely related sequences to remove PCR and sequencing errors. CDR3 sequences were aligned to IMGT reference sequences to assign V, D and J gene segments. For a sequence to be retained, a match of at least six nucleotides to both a V gene segment and a J gene segment was required. Rearrangements were classified as productive when the CDR3 lacked stop codons and remained in frame with V and J, and all other rearrangements were classified as non-productive. CDR3 was defined according to IMGT convention as the region running from the second conserved V-encoded cysteine to the conserved J-encoded phenylalanine. The earlier analysis of about 620 of the donors excluded sequences that lacked an unambiguous match to a single V gene segment. An earlier analysis of a few hundred of the donors classified V segments as functional when productive rearrangements were above 56.7% and as segregating when the standard deviation between donors was above 5%. A statistical classification framework was developed to diagnose cytomegalovirus status using the catalog of TCR beta chain sequences. A later analysis assigned V and J genes by comparing TCR nucleotide sequences with IMGT/GENE-DB human TR gene sequences. The TCRdist pipeline was used in a later analysis to assign CDR3 sequences and most-parsimonious VDJ recombination scenarios. A later analysis defined each TCR beta chain by its CDR3 amino acid sequence plus V-gene family, and excluded reads lacking a unique V-gene family. To address suspected cross-contamination and a sequencing artifact, a later analysis removed over 500 highly shared, low-generation-probability nucleotide sequences. In a later analysis, a clonal expansion index was calculated for each public chain from normalized within-repertoire ranks of inferred template counts. Generation probabilities in a later analysis came from a VDJ recombination model fitted to out-of-frame rearrangements, and those results were checked against IGoR. In a later analysis, TCR-TCR, TCR-HLA and TCR-CMV co-occurrence was scored with hypergeometric tests, and a repertoire-size bias correction was applied to TCR pairs. A later analysis estimated false discovery rates by permuting HLA or CMV assignments 20 times. In a later analysis, co-occurring TCRs were grouped with DBSCAN, and TCRdist sequence similarity was added when clustering was performed within HLA-allele-positive subsets. For co-occurrence clustering, repertoires with fewer than 30,000 or more than 120,000 public chains were excluded, along with 4 to 6 repertoires with anomalous nucleotide sharing. TCRdb limited this immuneACCESS table to in-frame rearrangements with V and J called. A share of clones is missing; checked studies link under half to unresolved V genes, and the rest is unexplained. Clonal size and the V and J genes are those of that table, whereas D and trimming came from the DNA. The sample table lists about 130,000 clones, roughly 84% of them with a count of one. The ten largest clones represent less than 3.5% of the sample.

The V and J ends are trimmed by 8 bases and 5 bases, leaving 9 bases between them. The cysteine opens and the phenylalanine closes a CDR3 of 11 amino acids. The DNA shown is the 33-base CDR3, in frame from base 1. CDR1 is given as ENHRY and CDR2 as SYGVKD, both from the germline V gene. The cohort comprised 710 or so healthy bone marrow donors. Cohort members were all nominally healthy when sampled, although unrecorded immune exposures were likely present. The donor was CMV seronegative and belonged to the group of under 400 seronegative cohort members. A peripheral blood sample was collected from each donor, and TCR beta sequencing was performed on peripheral blood mononuclear cells. The Qiagen DNeasy Blood Extraction Kit was used to extract genomic DNA from the blood cell samples. Remarks on this clone: This clone's antigen is unknown. There are no base qualities to consult, and no much larger clone falls within one base.

The chain uses TRBV10-3 and TRBJ2-5, with a weak D call of TRBD2 (5 bases match). This receptor was identified in a man aged 50-60 years in good health and CMV-seronegative. The sequenced sample consisted of PBMCs. The DNA is as follows: TGTGCCATCTTTACGGGGGAGACCCAGTACTTC. It translates as CAIFTGETQYF.